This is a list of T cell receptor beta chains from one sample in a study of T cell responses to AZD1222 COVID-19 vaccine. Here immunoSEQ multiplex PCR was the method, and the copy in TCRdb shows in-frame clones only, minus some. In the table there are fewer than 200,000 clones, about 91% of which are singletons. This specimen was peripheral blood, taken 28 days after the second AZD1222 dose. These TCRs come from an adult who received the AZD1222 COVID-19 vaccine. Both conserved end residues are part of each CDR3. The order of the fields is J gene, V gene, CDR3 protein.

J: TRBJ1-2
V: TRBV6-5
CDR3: CASSYFRTGDSGYTF

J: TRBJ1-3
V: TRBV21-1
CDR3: CASITRGEGGNTIYF

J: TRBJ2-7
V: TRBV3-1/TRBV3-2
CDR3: CASSQAPGTFDEQYF

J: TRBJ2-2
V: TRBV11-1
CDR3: CASSQGQTTGELFF

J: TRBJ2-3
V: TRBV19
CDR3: CASSTGQVGVDTQYF

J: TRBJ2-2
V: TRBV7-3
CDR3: CASSLAGGKTGELFF

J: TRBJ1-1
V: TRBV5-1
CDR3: CASSQDPGSTEAFF

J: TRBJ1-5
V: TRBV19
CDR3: CASSPGPGNQPQHF

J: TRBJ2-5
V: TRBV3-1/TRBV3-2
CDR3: CASSRPGGRETQYF

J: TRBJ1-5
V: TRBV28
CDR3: CASTISGQPQHF

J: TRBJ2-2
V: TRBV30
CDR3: CAWKVRDRDPGELFF

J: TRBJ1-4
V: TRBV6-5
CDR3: CASSYRGGEKLFF

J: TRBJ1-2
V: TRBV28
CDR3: CASSSLQDGYTF

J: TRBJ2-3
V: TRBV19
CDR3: CASQRGGSTDTQYF

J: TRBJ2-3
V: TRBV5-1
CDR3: CASSLSGTDTQYF

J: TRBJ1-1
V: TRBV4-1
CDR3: CASSQGTGSEAFF

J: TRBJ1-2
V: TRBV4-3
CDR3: CASSQDRSRATNYGYTF

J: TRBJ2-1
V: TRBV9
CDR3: CASSVDPNEQFF

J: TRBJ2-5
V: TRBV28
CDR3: CASSPRTSGGQYQETQYF

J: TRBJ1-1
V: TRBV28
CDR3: CASILNLNTEAFF

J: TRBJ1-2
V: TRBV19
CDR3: CASSSTGTGYYGYTF

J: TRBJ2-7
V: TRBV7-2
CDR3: CASSLVRTGVDEQYF

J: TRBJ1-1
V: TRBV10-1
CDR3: CASTPDRGFTEAFF

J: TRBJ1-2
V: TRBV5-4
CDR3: CASSQVGRINYGYTF

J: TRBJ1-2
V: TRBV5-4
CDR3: CASSEDRGRANYGYTF

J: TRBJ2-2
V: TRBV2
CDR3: CASSEARGTGNTGELFF

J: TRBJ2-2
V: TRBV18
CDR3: CASSPGVGVNTGELFF

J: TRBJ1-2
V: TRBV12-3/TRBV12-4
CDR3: CASSLKGVYGYTF

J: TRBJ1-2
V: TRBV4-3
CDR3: CASSRGQKNYGYTF

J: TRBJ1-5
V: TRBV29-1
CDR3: CSVDEGGSQPQHF